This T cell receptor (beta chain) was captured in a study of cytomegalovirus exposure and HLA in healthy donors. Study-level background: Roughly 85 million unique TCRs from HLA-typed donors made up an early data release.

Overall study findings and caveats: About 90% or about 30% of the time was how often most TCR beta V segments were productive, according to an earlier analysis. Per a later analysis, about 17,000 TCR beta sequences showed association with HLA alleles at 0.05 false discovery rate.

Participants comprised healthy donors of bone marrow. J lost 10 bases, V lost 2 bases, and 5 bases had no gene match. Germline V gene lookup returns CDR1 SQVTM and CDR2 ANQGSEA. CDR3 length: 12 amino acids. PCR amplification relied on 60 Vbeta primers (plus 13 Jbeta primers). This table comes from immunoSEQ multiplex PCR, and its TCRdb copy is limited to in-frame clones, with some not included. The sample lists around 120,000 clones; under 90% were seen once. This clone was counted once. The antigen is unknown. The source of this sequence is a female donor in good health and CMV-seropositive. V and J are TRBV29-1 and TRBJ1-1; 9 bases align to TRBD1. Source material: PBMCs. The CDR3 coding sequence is TGCAGCGTTGAAATACAGGGGGCCGGAGCTTTCTTT. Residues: CSVEIQGAGAFF.